The 2 T cell receptor beta chains below were found in one sample sequenced in a study of cytomegalovirus exposure and HLA in healthy donors. It was with 60 Vbeta and 13 Jbeta primers that the PCR ran. Produced via immunoSEQ multiplex PCR; TCRdb's table is partial and in-frame only. This table has some 120,000 clones, over 60% appearing once. The specimen sequenced was PBMCs. These receptors were taken from a human donor in good health.

The chain carries TRBV7-6 and TRBJ1-1; D is perhaps TRBD1 (5 bases). CDR1 is SGHVS, CDR2 FNYEAQ, per germline. Trimming removed 5 bases from V and 0 bases from J, with 16 bases in between. The CDR3 extends over 16 amino acids. This chain's CDR3 is CASSRPTGLMNTEAFF. The CDR3 bases are TGTGCCAGCAGCCGTCCCACAGGTCTCATGAACACTGAAGCTTTCTTT.

J is TRBJ2-6 and V is TRBV4-2; D perhaps matches TRBD1 (5 bases). The length of the CDR3 is 17 residues. V was trimmed by 1 base and J by 5 bases, leaving 15 bases between them. Per germline, CDR1 LGHNA and CDR2 YNFKEQ. CDR3 sequence: CASSQVMGLGRANVLTF. As DNA, the CDR3 is TGTGCCAGCAGCCAAGTGATGGGGCTCGGCAGGGCCAACGTCCTGACTTTC.